The text below deals with one TCR beta chain. Its target is unknown. The data belong to a study of cytomegalovirus exposure and HLA in healthy donors. Vbeta (60) and Jbeta (13) primers were used in the PCR. Clones were read by immunoSEQ multiplex PCR, and TCRdb kept only the in-frame ones, dropping some. The sample records roughly 160,000 clones, about 80% being singletons. Deletions cut 0 bases from V and 5 bases from J, with 13 bases between. There are 15 residues in the CDR3. Per the germline V gene, CDR1 is MNHEY and CDR2 is SVGAGI. Overall study results and limits: Later on, a genetic analysis was performed. It linked a missense variant in DCLRE1C with V- and J-gene trimming of TCR beta. The Asian-associated ancestry cluster reportedly had fewer N-insertions than the approximately 700-donor mean in a later analysis. Common viral pathogens (according to a later analysis) appeared linked to several of the most significant clusters. Reports indicated that the classifier achieved high specificity and sensitivity in diagnosing cytomegalovirus status.

The chain is built from TRBV6-5 and TRBJ1-1; weak D call: TRBD1 (6 bases). The specimen sequenced was PBMCs. The receptor's source is a man between 18 and 29 years old in good health and CMV-seropositive. The CDR3 loop reads CASSYSTTGRTEAFF. CDR3 in DNA: TGTGCCAGCAGTTACTCGACTACAGGGCGGACTGAAGCTTTCTTT.